Shown below are 24 T cell receptor beta chains from a single sample sequenced in a study of beta chain features in type 1 diabetes. Sequenced material consisted of expressed TCRB transcripts (all of the isolated RNA was reverse transcribed). This table comes from immunoSEQ multiplex PCR, and its TCRdb copy is limited to in-frame clones, with some not included. The sample holds fewer than 900,000 clones, roughly 15% seen once. The sequenced sample consisted of naive CD4+ T cells from blood. The source of these receptors is a woman aged 18-29 years in good health.

This clone has just one count. The rearrangement joins TRBV4-3 to TRBJ2-1; 10 bases agree with TRBD2. The junction had 8 bases not matched to a gene; V was cut back by 0 bases and J by 0 bases. This CDR3 contains 19 residues. Germline assignment: CDR1 LGHNA and CDR2 YSLEER. For the CDR3, the DNA is TGCGCCAGCAGCCAAGATAGCGGGAGGACCCGGAGCTCCTACAATGAGCAGTTCTTC. Translated, it gives CASSQDSGRTRSSYNEQFF.

The chain joins TRBV4-3 to TRBJ1-1; possible D gene TRBD1, 6 bases. CDR1 and CDR2 (germline): LGHNA, YSLEER. Deletions cut 10 bases from V and 4 bases from J, with 16 bases between. The CDR3 contains 13 residues. CDR3 bases: TGCGCCAACAGTCCAGGGGCAGTCACTGAAGCTTTCTTT. This gives the protein CANSPGAVTEAFF.

This clone was observed a few times. V gene TRBV19 combines with J gene TRBJ1-5; D is possibly TRBD1 (5 bases). CDR3 length equals 13 residues. Germline loops: CDR1 LNHDA, CDR2 SQIVND (reference sequence). Trimming pared 5 bases from V and 7 bases from J, leaving 12 bases between. This CDR3 is CASSPRVGQPQHF. The CDR3, as DNA: TGTGCCAGTAGTCCCAGGGTGGGGCAGCCCCAGCATTTT.

This clone was seen a few times. The V call is TRBV6-6, the J call TRBJ1-4, with a weak D call TRBD1 (5 bases). Trimming pared 3 bases from V and 6 bases from J, leaving 11 bases between. Germline V gene data show CDR1 as MNHNY and CDR2 as SVGAGI (reference sequence). CDR3 length: 14 residues. CDR3 in amino acids: CASSYLGGDEKLFF. The CDR3 DNA is TGTGCCAGCAGTTATCTGGGGGGGGATGAAAAACTGTTTTTT.

This clone has just a few counts. The genes are TRBV28 and TRBJ2-7; D is ambiguous. The V and J ends lost 6 bases and 7 bases respectively, with 13 bases between them. Looked up from germline, CDR1 is MDHEN and CDR2 is SYDVKM. The CDR3 length is 12 residues. The CDR3 reads CASSYPVREQYF. CDR3 bases: TGTGCCAGCAGCTACCCCGTCCGAGAGCAGTACTTC.

This chain joins TRBV11-1 and TRBJ2-2; TRBD2 agrees at 7 bases. The CDR3 runs 16 residues. With V trimmed by 4 bases and J by 5 bases, 10 bases remained unmatched. Germline-derived CDR1 and CDR2 are SGHAT and FQDESV (reference sequence). CDR3 loop: CASSYGSGIRTGELFF. The CDR3 region has the DNA TGTGCCAGCAGCTACGGGAGCGGGATCAGGACCGGGGAGCTGTTTTTT.

In its sample, this clone was seen a few times. The V and J genes are TRBV21-1 and TRBJ2-2; the table calls TRBD2, which could not be checked here. TRBV21-1 is noted as a pseudogene. This CDR3 has 17 amino acids. CDR3 residues: CASSRQNSGRGPGELFF. CDR3 in DNA: TGTGCCAGCAGCAGACAGAATAGCGGGAGGGGTCCCGGGGAGCTGTTTTTT.

This clone came up a few times. The chain is built from TRBV7-2 and TRBJ2-1, with D tentatively TRBD2 (6 bases). In germline, CDR1 is SGHTA, CDR2 FQGNSA. CDR3 size: 18 residues. The V and J ends lost 2 bases and 2 bases respectively, with 19 bases between them. The CDR3 DNA sequence: TGTGCCAGCAGCTTAAGGGTTAGCGGCCTAGGGGCCTACAATGAGCAGTTCTTC. As protein: CASSLRVSGLGAYNEQFF.

This clone has a handful of counts. The chain joins TRBV9 to TRBJ1-4, with TRBD1 as a possible D gene (5 bases). From germline, CDR1 is SGDLS and CDR2 YYNGEE. CDR3 length: 15 residues. The V and J ends lost 2 bases and 8 bases respectively, with 16 bases between them. CDR3 sequence reads: CASSVRPIPGEKLFF. Written as DNA, the CDR3 is TGTGCCAGCAGCGTCCGACCTATCCCAGGGGAAAAACTGTTTTTT.

A few counts support this clone. The junction shows a germline mismatch at one end, possibly a read error. V and J are TRBV7-7 and TRBJ2-5; 8 bases line up with TRBD2. Per the germline V gene, CDR1 is SSHAT and CDR2 is FNYEAQ (reference sequence). CDR3 length: 15 amino acids. This CDR3 reads CASSQGLVGTETQYF. The DNA of the CDR3 is TGTGCTAGCAGCCAGGGACTAGTTGGGACAGAGACCCAGTACTTC.

This clone showed up just a few times. The chain carries TRBV28 and TRBJ1-5, with a weak D call TRBD1 (5 bases). This CDR3 is built from 14 residues. Germline-derived CDR1 and CDR2 are MDHEN and SYDVKM. The V gene lost 3 bases and the J gene lost 4 bases, with 10 bases spanning the gap. CDR3: CASSFMWGNQPQHF. DNA for the CDR3: TGTGCCAGCAGTTTTATGTGGGGGAATCAGCCCCAGCATTTT.

This clone was observed a handful of times. The J gene is TRBJ2-7, the V gene TRBV14; 10 bases match TRBD1. Germline CDR1 is SGHDN and CDR2 is FVKESK. V lost 3 bases, J lost 4 bases, and 6 bases stayed unmatched. The CDR3 covers 15 residues. The CDR3 coding sequence is TGTGCCAGCAGCCAGCTCGGGACAGGGGTGTACGAGCAGTACTTC. Translated, it gives CASSQLGTGVYEQYF. The complete variable domain, with remaining parts taken from reference TRBV14 and TRBJ2-7, reads EAGVTQFPSHSVIEKGQTVTLRCDPISGHDNLYWYRRVMGKEIKFLLHFVKESKQDESGMPNNRFLAERTGGTYSTLKVQPAELEDSGVYFCASSQLGTGVYEQYFGPGTRLTVT.

This clone was detected only a few times. This sequence joins TRBV7-9 and TRBJ2-3, with a weak D call TRBD2 (6 bases). Germline V gene data show CDR1 as SEHNR and CDR2 as FQNEAQ (reference sequence). The CDR3 covers 18 residues. Trimming took 2 bases from V and 5 from J, leaving 23 bases between them. The chain's CDR3 is CASSLPGPRKLGGDTQYF. Here the CDR3 DNA reads TGTGCCAGCAGCTTACCGGGTCCCAGGAAATTGGGAGGAGATACGCAGTATTTT.

The chain employs TRBV28 and TRBJ2-7; D gene ambiguous. Trimming removed 2 bases at V and 3 bases at J, with 11 bases between. Per the germline V gene, CDR1 is MDHEN and CDR2 is SYDVKM. This CDR3 is built from 14 residues. The CDR3 is CASSLESFFYEQYF. Here the CDR3 DNA reads TGTGCCAGCAGTTTAGAAAGTTTCTTCTACGAGCAGTACTTC. Variable domain in full (rest from reference TRBV28 and TRBJ2-7): DVKVTQSSRYLVKRTGEKVFLECVQDMDHENMFWYRQDPGLGLRLIYFSYDVKMKEKGDIPEGYSVSREKKERFSLILESASTNQTSMYLCASSLESFFYEQYFGPGTRLTVT.

A few counts support this clone. The chain carries TRBV7-2 and TRBJ2-1, with 9 bases fitting TRBD2. The CDR3 is 15 residues long. Trimming removed 5 bases from V and 9 bases from J; junction bases left unmatched: 11. Germline V gene data show CDR1 as SGHTA and CDR2 as FQGNSA. The CDR3 DNA is TGTGCCAGCAGCCCCTTCGGGCGGGAGGGTCGTGAGCAGTTCTTC. Translated, it gives CASSPFGREGREQFF. The variable domain in full, with the rest retrieved from reference TRBV7-2 and TRBJ2-1, is GAGVSQSPSNKVTEKGKDVELRCDPISGHTALYWYRQSLGQGLEFLIYFQGNSAPDKSGLPSDRFSAERTGGSVSTLTIQRTQQEDSAVYLCASSPFGREGREQFFGPGTRLTVL.

The rearrangement links TRBV18 to TRBJ2-6; D is uncertain. V was trimmed by 3 bases and J by 2 bases, leaving 17 bases between them. Germline values: CDR1 KGHSH, CDR2 LQKENI. The CDR3 extends over 18 amino acids. The CDR3 nucleotides are TGTGCCAGCTCACCTCAAAGGATCCCCAACGCTGGGGCCAACGTCCTGACTTTC. Its protein product is CASSPQRIPNAGANVLTF.

The chain couples TRBV7-2 to TRBJ2-1; 10 positions agree with TRBD1. Trimming removed 7 bases from V and 0 bases from J; junction bases left unmatched: 6. Germline values: CDR1 SGHTA, CDR2 FQGNSA. The CDR3 length is 16 residues. This CDR3 reads CASTTRDRGSYNEQFF. In DNA, the CDR3 is TGTGCCAGCACAACAAGGGACAGGGGCTCCTACAATGAGCAGTTCTTC.

The chain employs TRBV4-1 and TRBJ2-5, with D unclear. Germline V gene data show CDR1 as MGHRA and CDR2 as YSYEKL. The CDR3 has 17 amino acids. V was pared by 1 base and J by 1 base, with 16 bases between. The CDR3 here is CASSQGVHPRPQETQYF. The CDR3 DNA follows: TGCGCCAGCAGCCAAGGCGTCCACCCGAGGCCCCAAGAGACCCAGTACTTC.

This clone was seen many times. The chain links TRBV23-1 to TRBJ2-1; 11 bases line up with TRBD2. TRBV23-1 is treated as an ORF (open reading frame) with a function not yet certain. V shed 0 bases and J 6 bases; nucleotides not matched to a gene: 13. The CDR3 is made up of 19 amino acids. The chain's CDR3 is CASSQSLWLAGGLANEQFF. CDR3 coding DNA: TGCGCCAGCAGTCAATCCCTCTGGCTAGCGGGAGGATTAGCCAATGAGCAGTTCTTC.

Here the CDR3 reads CASSTRMAGANVLTF. The DNA for the CDR3 is TGTGCCAGCAGCACCCGAATGGCTGGGGCCAACGTCCTGACTTTC. The chain carries TRBV7-6 and TRBJ2-6; D remains unclear. The CDR3 is 15 residues long. Germline CDR1 reads SGHVS; CDR2 reads FNYEAQ. V shed 5 bases and J shed 2 bases, with 10 bases lying between them.

The gene calls are TRBV7-9 and TRBJ2-5, with 8 bases fitting TRBD1. The V gene's germline CDR1 is SEHNR and CDR2 FQNEAQ (reference sequence). V dropped 5 bases and J dropped 1; count of bases not matched to a gene: 3. The CDR3 is made up of 14 amino acids. The CDR3 bases are TGTGCCAGCAGCCAGGGGACAGGCCAAGAGACCCAGTACTTC. Translation gives CASSQGTGQETQYF.

The chain employs TRBV28 and TRBJ2-4; 8 bases map to TRBD2. V lost 2 bases to trimming and J lost 0 bases; unmatched junction nucleotides: 6. CDR1 and CDR2 from the germline V gene are MDHEN and SYDVKM. The CDR3 consists of 17 residues. CDR3 in amino acids: CASSLPGGRLAKNIQYF. The CDR3 DNA sequence: TGTGCCAGCAGTTTACCAGGCGGGAGGTTAGCCAAAAACATTCAGTACTTC.

The genes are TRBV18 and TRBJ2-6, with TRBD1 identical over 10 bases. Germline V gene data show CDR1 as KGHSH and CDR2 as LQKENI. CDR3 length equals 19 residues. V was clipped by 3 bases and J by 0 bases; unmatched bases: 8. CDR3 sequence: CASSPRRTGGDSGANVLTF. The DNA for the CDR3 is TGTGCCAGCTCACCCCGTCGGACAGGGGGGGACTCTGGGGCCAACGTCCTGACTTTC.

This clone was counted only a few times. CDR3 protein: CASSQENYEQYF. The CDR3 coding sequence is TGCGCCAGCAGCCAAGAGAACTACGAGCAGTACTTC. The V and J genes are TRBV5-1 and TRBJ2-7; D call uncertain. Germline CDR1 and CDR2: SGHRS and YFSETQ. This CDR3 contains 12 residues. The germline V and J ends were trimmed by 4 bases and 3 bases, with 8 bases remaining between them.